This passage covers 5 T cell receptor beta chains from one sample sequenced in a study of control samples from healthy donors and cancer patients. Libraries were prepared by immunoSEQ multiplex PCR; TCRdb keeps only in-frame clonotypes and omits some of them. The sample gives 100,000 to 110,000 clones, roughly 90% of which show up once; 18% is in the top ten. Sequenced input: blood. All receptors derive from a woman aged 45-60 years in good health.

The chain recombines TRBV3-1 (or the pseudogene TRBV3-2) with TRBJ1-6; 8 bases are a match to TRBD1. This CDR3 is built from 16 residues. The germline gives CDR1 LGHDT, CDR2 YNNKEL (reference sequence). V lost 3 bases to trimming and J lost 7 bases; unmatched junction nucleotides: 8. The CDR3 loop is CASSHAGQGWNSPLHF. The CDR3 DNA sequence: TGTGCCAGCAGCCACGCAGGACAGGGCTGGAATTCACCCCTCCACTTT.

The rearrangement uses TRBV29-1 and TRBJ2-3; the match to TRBD1 covers 8 bases. The CDR3 has 14 residues. V gave up 6 bases and J gave up 3 bases; unmatched junction bases: 8. Germline loops: CDR1 SQVTM, CDR2 ANQGSEA. The CDR3 loop reads CSVSGTGRTDTQYF. The CDR3 coding sequence is TGCAGCGTCTCCGGGACAGGAAGAACAGATACGCAGTATTTT.

CDR3 sequence: CASSAQTGYYGYTF. The CDR3 DNA follows: TGTGCCAGCAGCGCGCAGACAGGATACTATGGCTACACCTTC. J is TRBJ1-2 and V is TRBV7-8, with D perhaps matching TRBD1 (6 bases). CDR3 length: 14 residues. CDR1 and CDR2 (germline): SGHVS, FQNEAQ. V dropped 5 bases and J dropped 3 bases, with 13 bases sitting between them.

Here the CDR3 reads CASTLDRGVHNEQFF. The DNA of the CDR3 is TGTGCCAGCACCTTGGACAGGGGAGTACACAATGAGCAGTTCTTC. The chain carries TRBV6-5 and TRBJ2-1; 9 bases map to TRBD1. The germline V gene has CDR1 MNHEY and CDR2 SVGAGI. J gave up 5 bases and V 7 bases, and 9 bases lay outside the gene matches. The CDR3 covers 15 residues.

This clone was picked up one time. V usage is TRBV2 and J usage is TRBJ1-3; a weak D match, TRBD1 (5 bases). The CDR3 consists of 13 residues. The V and J ends lost 5 bases and 4 bases respectively, with 9 bases between them. The germline CDR1 and CDR2 sequences are SNHLY and FYNNEI. The CDR3: CASSRGSGNTIYF. DNA of the CDR3: TGTGCCAGCAGTAGGGGCTCAGGAAACACCATATATTTT.